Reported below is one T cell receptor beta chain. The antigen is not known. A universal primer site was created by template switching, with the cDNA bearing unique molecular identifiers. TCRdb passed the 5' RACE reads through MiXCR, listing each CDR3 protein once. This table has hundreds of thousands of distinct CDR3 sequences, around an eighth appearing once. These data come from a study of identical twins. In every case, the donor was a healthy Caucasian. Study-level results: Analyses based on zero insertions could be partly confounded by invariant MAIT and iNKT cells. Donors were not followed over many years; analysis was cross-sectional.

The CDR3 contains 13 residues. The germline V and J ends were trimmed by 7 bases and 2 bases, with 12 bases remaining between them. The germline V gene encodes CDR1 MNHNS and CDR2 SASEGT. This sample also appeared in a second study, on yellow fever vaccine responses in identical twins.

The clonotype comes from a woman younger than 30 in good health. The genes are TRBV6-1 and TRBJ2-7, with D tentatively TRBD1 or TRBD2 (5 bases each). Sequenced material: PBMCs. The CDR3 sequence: CASTSRGPYEQYV. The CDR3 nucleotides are TGTGCCAGCACCTCGAGGGGACCCTACGAGCAGTACGTC.